The rows below give T cell receptor beta chains drawn from one sample of a study of STAT3 mutations in large granular lymphocyte leukemia. This table comes from immunoSEQ multiplex PCR, and its TCRdb copy is limited to in-frame clones, with some not included. The sample has 30,000 to 45,000 clones; nearly 90% are singletons. Source material: PBMCs. Receptors were obtained from a human donor with T large granular lymphocyte leukemia. Some clones in this sample may be carry-over from other donors' samples. Both conserved end residues are part of each CDR3. D genes are given only for firm matches. Clone size is not always given. Where it is, it says once, few, many or a class for expanded clones.

D gene: NA; V gene: TRBV20-1; J gene: TRBJ2-7; clone size: NA; CDR3 DNA: TGCAGTGCTAGTCTGTACGAGCAGTACTTC; CDR3 protein: CSASLYEQYF
D gene: TRBD1; V gene: TRBV6-6; J gene: TRBJ1-2; clone size: NA; CDR3 DNA: TGTGCCAGCAGTTATTCGATGTCGACAGGGGACTATGGCTACACCTTC; CDR3 protein: CASSYSMSTGDYGYTF
D gene: NA; V gene: TRBV30; J gene: TRBJ2-7; clone size: NA; CDR3 DNA: TGTGCCTGGAGCCCCGAAGGAAGTTGGCCCTACGAGCAGTACTTC; CDR3 protein: CAWSPEGSWPYEQYF
D gene: NA; V gene: TRBV18; J gene: TRBJ1-1; clone size: NA; CDR3 DNA: TGTGCCAGCTCCCCGCTGGGGGGGACCACTGAAGCTTTCTTT; CDR3 protein: CASSPLGGTTEAFF
D gene: NA; V gene: TRBV7-9; J gene: TRBJ2-3; clone size: NA; CDR3 DNA: TGTGCCAGCAAACTATTGGGTAGCACAGATACGCAGTATTTT; CDR3 protein: CASKLLGSTDTQYF
D gene: TRBD1; V gene: TRBV2; J gene: TRBJ1-4; clone size: NA; CDR3 DNA: TGTGCCAGCAATACTGACAGGGGGAGAGAAAAACTGTTTTTT; CDR3 protein: CASNTDRGREKLFF
D gene: TRBD1; V gene: TRBV5-1; J gene: TRBJ1-5; clone size: NA; CDR3 DNA: TGCGCCAGCAGCCCGACAGGGGATACCGATCAGCCCCAGCATTTT; CDR3 protein: CASSPTGDTDQPQHF
D gene: TRBD1; V gene: TRBV30; J gene: TRBJ1-1; clone size: NA; CDR3 DNA: TGTGCCTGGAGTGGAAGGCCGGGACAGGGTTTGGGAACTGAAGCTTTCTTT; CDR3 protein: CAWSGRPGQGLGTEAFF
D gene: NA; V gene: TRBV7-7; J gene: TRBJ2-7; clone size: NA; CDR3 DNA: TGTGCTAGCAGCGCAAGGCAGGGCGACGAGCAGTACTTC; CDR3 protein: CASSARQGDEQYF
D gene: TRBD1; V gene: TRBV9; J gene: TRBJ1-2; clone size: NA; CDR3 DNA: TGTGCCAGCAGCGTAGGTCCGGGACAGGGGAACTATGGCTACACCTTC; CDR3 protein: CASSVGPGQGNYGYTF
D gene: NA; V gene: TRBV27; J gene: TRBJ2-2; clone size: NA; CDR3 DNA: TGTGCCAGCAGATCTTCAGGGGATCCCGGGGAGCTGTTTTTT; CDR3 protein: CASRSSGDPGELFF
D gene: NA; V gene: TRBV19; J gene: TRBJ1-5; clone size: NA; CDR3 DNA: TGTGCCAGTAGTATAGGTCCCGGAGGGAGCAATCAGCCCCAGCATTTT; CDR3 protein: CASSIGPGGSNQPQHF
D gene: NA; V gene: TRBV29-1; J gene: TRBJ2-3; clone size: NA; CDR3 DNA: TGCAGCGTTGACGCGGGGAGCTACACAGATACGCAGTATTTT; CDR3 protein: CSVDAGSYTDTQYF
D gene: NA; V gene: TRBV5-6; J gene: TRBJ1-4; clone size: NA; CDR3 DNA: TGTGCCAGCAGCTTGGGCGGGGGGGATGAAAAACTGTTTTTT; CDR3 protein: CASSLGGGDEKLFF
D gene: NA; V gene: TRBV7-9; J gene: TRBJ2-5; clone size: once; CDR3 DNA: TGTGCCAGCAGCTTAGTCTTGGGGTTGGAAGAGACCCAGTACTTC; CDR3 protein: CASSLVLGLEETQYF
D gene: NA; V gene: TRBV7-9; J gene: TRBJ2-5; clone size: NA; CDR3 DNA: TGTGCCAGCAGCTTAGCGGAGTTGGGAGTAGAGACCCAGTACTTC; CDR3 protein: CASSLAELGVETQYF
D gene: TRBD2; V gene: TRBV2; J gene: TRBJ2-1; clone size: NA; CDR3 DNA: TGTGCCAGCAGTGAAGGAAGGGCGGGGGGGTACAATGAGCAGTTCTTC; CDR3 protein: CASSEGRAGGYNEQFF
D gene: NA; V gene: TRBV27; J gene: TRBJ2-3; clone size: NA; CDR3 DNA: TGTGCCAGCAGTTATCATCGGACAAGCAGGGATACGCAGTATTTT; CDR3 protein: CASSYHRTSRDTQYF
D gene: NA; V gene: TRBV7-9; J gene: TRBJ1-4; clone size: NA; CDR3 DNA: TGTGCCAGCAGCTTAGCCCGGGGGCTTGAAAAACTGTTTTTT; CDR3 protein: CASSLARGLEKLFF
D gene: NA; V gene: TRBV28; J gene: TRBJ2-6; clone size: NA; CDR3 DNA: TGTGCCAGCAGTCCTCGTTGGGAGATCTCTGGGGCCAACGTCCTGACTTTC; CDR3 protein: CASSPRWEISGANVLTF
D gene: NA; V gene: TRBV30; J gene: TRBJ2-7; clone size: NA; CDR3 DNA: TGTGCCTGGAGTGTACCTTGGGCAGGCCGCGAGCAGTACTTC; CDR3 protein: CAWSVPWAGREQYF
D gene: NA; V gene: TRBV29-1; J gene: TRBJ1-1; clone size: few; CDR3 DNA: TGCAGCGTTGAGGCTCAGCGTTTGAACACTGAAGCTTTCTTT; CDR3 protein: CSVEAQRLNTEAFF
D gene: NA; V gene: TRBV29-1; J gene: TRBJ1-1; clone size: few; CDR3 DNA: TGCAGCGCTAGATCCACTGAAGCTTTCTTT; CDR3 protein: CSARSTEAFF
D gene: TRBD1; V gene: TRBV28; J gene: TRBJ1-2; clone size: NA; CDR3 DNA: TGTGCCAGCAGACCCGACAGGGGTGGTGAGGATGGCTACACCTTC; CDR3 protein: CASRPDRGGEDGYTF